Listed below are T cell receptor beta chains from one sample, sequenced in a study of T-cell memory formation after mild COVID-19. In TCRdb, the 5' RACE reads were re-called with MiXCR into one record per CDR3 protein. The sample carries fewer than 300,000 distinct CDR3 sequences, roughly a sixth recorded once. The material sequenced was PBMCs or a T cell subset sorted from them (not recorded which). The origin of the receptors is a young man who had mild COVID-19 (a few samples of this study predate the infection). Cell type and time point are not known. Each CDR3 is given with its conserved first and last residue.

j_gene	v_gene	CDR3aa
TRBJ2-5	TRBV12-3/TRBV12-4	CASSLEAYQETQYF
TRBJ1-6	TRBV6-5	CASSYSVRATYNSPLHF
TRBJ2-3	TRBV7-3	CASSPQGTDTQYF
TRBJ1-1	TRBV12-3/TRBV12-4	CASIVSLNTEAFF
TRBJ2-7	TRBV7-2	CASGSRTGLYEQYF
TRBJ1-1	TRBV5-1	CASSLSGSNMNTEAFF
TRBJ2-1	TRBV2	CASSLTGGFTYNEQFF
TRBJ2-2	TRBV6-6	CASSPGGLDTGELFF
TRBJ1-4	TRBV20-1	CSAREVRSNEKLFF
TRBJ1-6	TRBV12-3/TRBV12-4	CASSFSGMSLSPLHF
TRBJ2-2	TRBV6-1	CASSPWRHINTGELFF
TRBJ2-3	TRBV11-2	CASSQTQTQYF
TRBJ1-5	TRBV12-3/TRBV12-4	CASNPTGRGSNQPQHF
TRBJ2-1	TRBV7-2	CASSLGGTTSYNEQFF
TRBJ2-7	TRBV27	CASSRVAGSYEQYF
TRBJ2-2	TRBV7-2	CASSFEQGARGELFF
TRBJ2-3	TRBV12-3/TRBV12-4	CASSFVVANADTQYF
TRBJ1-3	TRBV7-6	CASSSPDTTGNTIYF
TRBJ2-3	TRBV6-2/TRBV6-3	CASSYTLAGTDTQYF
TRBJ2-5	TRBV24-1	CATSAAPPERETQYF
TRBJ2-7	TRBV29-1	CSVDRGLPSGEQYF
TRBJ2-2	TRBV20-1	CSARDEGTNTGELFF
TRBJ1-2	TRBV19	CASSITARYYGYTF
TRBJ2-1	TRBV29-1	CSGFKREQFF
TRBJ1-5	TRBV4-1	CASSQGGVGQPQHF
TRBJ1-5	TRBV7-2	CASSLGGWGIAPQHF
TRBJ1-1	TRBV4-2	CASSQESGAGTEAFF
TRBJ2-2	TRBV6-5	CASSLVPVTGELFF
TRBJ1-1	TRBV7-3	CASSTGIMNTEAFF
TRBJ2-1	TRBV10-3	CAIRPGQGYNEQFF
TRBJ1-5	TRBV12-3/TRBV12-4	CASSLSGQGKHF
TRBJ1-2	TRBV7-9	CASSSAGYYGYTF
TRBJ1-2	TRBV9	CASSVAGGGAYGYTF
TRBJ2-7	TRBV7-6	CASSSRGTGGHEQYF
TRBJ2-6	TRBV20-1	CSARTSGGSGANVLTF
TRBJ2-5	TRBV4-2	CASSPRDREETQYF
TRBJ2-3	TRBV5-6	CASSLVVSTDTQYF